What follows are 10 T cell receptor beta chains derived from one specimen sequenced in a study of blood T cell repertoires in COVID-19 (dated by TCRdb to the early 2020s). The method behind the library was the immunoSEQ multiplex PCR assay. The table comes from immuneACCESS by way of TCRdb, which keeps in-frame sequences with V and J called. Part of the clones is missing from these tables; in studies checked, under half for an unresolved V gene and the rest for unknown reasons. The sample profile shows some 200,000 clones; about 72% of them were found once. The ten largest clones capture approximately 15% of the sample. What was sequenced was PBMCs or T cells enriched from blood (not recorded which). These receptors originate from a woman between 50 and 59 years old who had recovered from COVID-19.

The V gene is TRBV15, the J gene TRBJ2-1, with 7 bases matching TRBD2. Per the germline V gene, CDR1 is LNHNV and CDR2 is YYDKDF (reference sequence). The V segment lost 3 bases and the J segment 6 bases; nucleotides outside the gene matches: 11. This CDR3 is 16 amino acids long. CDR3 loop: CATSSFWTGEGNEQFF. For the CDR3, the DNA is TGTGCCACCAGCAGCTTCTGGACGGGGGAGGGCAATGAGCAGTTCTTC.

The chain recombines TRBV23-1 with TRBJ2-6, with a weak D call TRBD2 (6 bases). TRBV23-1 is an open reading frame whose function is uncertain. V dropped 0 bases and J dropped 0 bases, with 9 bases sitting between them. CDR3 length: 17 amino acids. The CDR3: CASSQSRRGSGANVLTF. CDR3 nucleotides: TGCGCCAGCAGTCAATCGCGGCGGGGCTCTGGGGCCAACGTCCTGACTTTC.

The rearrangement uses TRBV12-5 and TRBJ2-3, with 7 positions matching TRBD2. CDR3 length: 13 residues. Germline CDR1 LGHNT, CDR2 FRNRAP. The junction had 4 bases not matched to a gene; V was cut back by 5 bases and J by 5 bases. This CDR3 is CASGRGGVDTQYF. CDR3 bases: TGTGCTAGTGGTCGTGGGGGGGTAGATACGCAGTATTTT.

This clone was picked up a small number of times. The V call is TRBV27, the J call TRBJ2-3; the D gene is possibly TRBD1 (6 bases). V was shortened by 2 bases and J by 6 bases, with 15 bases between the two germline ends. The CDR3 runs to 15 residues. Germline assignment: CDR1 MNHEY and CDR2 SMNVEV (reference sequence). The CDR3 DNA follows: TGTGCCAGCAGTTTAAGGGACACCCCATTTGATACGCAGTATTTT. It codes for CASSLRDTPFDTQYF.

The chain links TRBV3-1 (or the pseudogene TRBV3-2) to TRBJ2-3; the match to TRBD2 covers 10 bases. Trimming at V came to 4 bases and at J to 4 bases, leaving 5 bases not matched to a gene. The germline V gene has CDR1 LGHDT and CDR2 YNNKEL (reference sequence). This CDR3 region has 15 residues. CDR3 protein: CASSPRTSGADTQYF. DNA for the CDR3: TGTGCCAGCAGCCCTAGGACTAGCGGCGCAGATACGCAGTATTTT.

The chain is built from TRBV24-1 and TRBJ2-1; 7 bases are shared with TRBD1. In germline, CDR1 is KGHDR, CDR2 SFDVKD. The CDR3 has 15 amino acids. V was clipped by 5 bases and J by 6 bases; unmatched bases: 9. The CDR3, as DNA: TGTGCCACCAGTGTTACCGGGACAGTACTCAATGAGCAGTTCTTC. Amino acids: CATSVTGTVLNEQFF.

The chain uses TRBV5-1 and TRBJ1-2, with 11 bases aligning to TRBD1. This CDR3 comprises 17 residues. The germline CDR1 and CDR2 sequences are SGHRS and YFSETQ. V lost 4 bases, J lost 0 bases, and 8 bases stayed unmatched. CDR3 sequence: CASSPGTGGYTNYGYTF. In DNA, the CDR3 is TGCGCCAGCAGCCCAGGGACAGGGGGATATACTAACTATGGCTACACCTTC.

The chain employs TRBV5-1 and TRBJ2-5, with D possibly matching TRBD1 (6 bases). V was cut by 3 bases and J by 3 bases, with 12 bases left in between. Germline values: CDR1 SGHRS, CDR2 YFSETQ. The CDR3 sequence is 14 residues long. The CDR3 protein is CASSWDGQKETQYF. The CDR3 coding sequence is TGCGCCAGCAGCTGGGACGGACAGAAAGAGACCCAGTACTTC. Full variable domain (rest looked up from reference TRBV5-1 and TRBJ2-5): KAGVTQTPRYLIKTRGQQVTLSCSPISGHRSVSWYQQTPGQGLQFLFEYFSETQRNKGNFPGRFSGRQFSNSRSEMNVSTLELGDSALYLCASSWDGQKETQYFGPGTRLLVL.

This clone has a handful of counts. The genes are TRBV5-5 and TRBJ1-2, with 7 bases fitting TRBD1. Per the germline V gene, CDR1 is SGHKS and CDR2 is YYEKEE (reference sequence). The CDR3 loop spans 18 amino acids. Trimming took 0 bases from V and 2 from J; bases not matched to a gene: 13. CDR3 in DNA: TGTGCCAGCAGCTTGGCCCACACCGGGACAGCCCGCAACTATGGCTACACCTTC. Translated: CASSLAHTGTARNYGYTF.

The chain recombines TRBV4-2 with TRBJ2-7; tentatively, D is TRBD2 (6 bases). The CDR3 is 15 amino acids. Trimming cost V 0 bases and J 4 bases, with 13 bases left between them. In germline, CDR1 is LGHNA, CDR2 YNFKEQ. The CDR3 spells CASSQEWGEAYEQYF. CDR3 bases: TGTGCCAGCAGCCAAGAATGGGGGGAGGCTTACGAGCAGTACTTC.